Listed below are T cell receptor beta chains from one sample, sequenced in a study of blood T cell repertoires in COVID-19. TCRdb keeps only in-frame clones here, not all; method: immunoSEQ multiplex PCR. Of 350,000 to 400,000 clones detected, roughly nine tenths appear once; the ten largest clones hold around 1%. The material sequenced was PBMCs or T cells enriched from blood (not recorded which). These receptors originate from a young man who had recovered from COVID-19. The CDR3 runs from the conserved cysteine through the conserved F or W. Each record gives: V gene, D gene, clone size, J gene, CDR3 protein, CDR3 DNA. D genes are given only for firm matches. The listing skips clone size in some rows; elsewhere it reads once, few, many or a size class.

TRBV6-5,TRBD1,.,TRBJ2-7,CASSPGQGIYEQYF,TGTGCCAGCAGCCCGGGACAGGGTATATACGAGCAGTACTTC
TRBV4-1,.,.,TRBJ1-5,CASSQSVRGPSFSNQPQHF,TGCGCCAGCAGCCAAAGCGTTCGGGGTCCGTCTTTTAGCAATCAGCCCCAGCATTTT
TRBV11-1,TRBD1,.,TRBJ1-1,CASSEQGAGVTEAFF,TGTGCCAGCAGCGAACAGGGGGCAGGAGTGACTGAAGCTTTCTTT
TRBV6-5,TRBD1,.,TRBJ2-7,CASSSDRGYYEQYF,TGTGCCAGCAGTTCCGACAGGGGGTACTACGAGCAGTACTTC
TRBV3-1/TRBV3-2,TRBD1,.,TRBJ2-7,CASSAGTGSHEQYF,TGTGCCAGCAGCGCCGGGACAGGTAGCCACGAGCAGTACTTC
TRBV5-1,TRBD1,.,TRBJ2-7,CASSLDVPGQGNEQYF,TGCGCCAGCAGCTTGGACGTCCCGGGACAGGGGAACGAGCAGTACTTC
TRBV19,TRBD2,.,TRBJ2-7,CASSSLSGRPGYEQYF,TGTGCCAGTAGTAGCCTTAGCGGGAGGCCGGGTTACGAGCAGTACTTC
TRBV5-1,TRBD1,once,TRBJ2-1,CASIYGTGSYNEQFF,TGCGCCAGCATCTACGGGACAGGGTCCTACAATGAGCAGTTCTTC
TRBV4-1,.,.,TRBJ2-7,CASSSPGTQNSYEQYF,TGCGCCAGCAGTTCTCCAGGCACACAGAATAGCTACGAGCAGTACTTC
TRBV4-2,.,.,TRBJ1-1,CASSQDHRTGMNTEAFF,TGTGCCAGCAGCCAAGATCACCGGACGGGAATGAACACTGAAGCTTTCTTT
TRBV3-1/TRBV3-2,TRBD2,.,TRBJ2-1,CASSRRGGLAGEHEQFF,TGTGCCAGCAGCCGGAGAGGGGGGCTAGCGGGGGAGCATGAGCAGTTCTTC
TRBV5-1,TRBD2,.,TRBJ2-3,CASKATSGSTDTQYF,TGCGCCAGCAAAGCGACTAGCGGAAGCACAGATACGCAGTATTTT
TRBV7-6,.,.,TRBJ1-2,CASSFSAGSEYGYTF,TGTGCCAGCAGCTTCTCAGCGGGCTCGGAGTACGGCTACACCTTC
TRBV3-1/TRBV3-2,.,.,TRBJ1-6,CASTPGQSNSPLHF,TGTGCCAGCACCCCAGGACAGTCCAATTCACCCCTCCACTTT
TRBV5-4,TRBD1,.,TRBJ2-7,CASSSTGGRSYEQYF,TGTGCCAGCAGCTCTACAGGGGGCAGGTCCTACGAGCAGTACTTC